This T cell receptor beta chain was captured by sequencing in a study of T-cell memory formation after mild COVID-19. Overall study context: Largely donor-specific TCR clusters were found.

Trimming removed 2 bases from V and 1 base from J; junction bases left unmatched: 13. This CDR3 has 18 amino acids. Germline CDR1 is DFQATT and CDR2 is SNEGSKA (reference sequence). Via MiXCR, TCRdb re-called the 5' RACE reads, giving one row per CDR3 protein. In the table there are fewer than 50,000 distinct CDR3 sequences, roughly 6.6% of which are singletons. This clonotype occurred a few times. Source material: PBMCs or a T cell subset sorted from them (not recorded which). The chain links TRBV20-1 to TRBJ2-2, with 7 bases fitting TRBD1. This TCR was recovered from an adult who had mild COVID-19 (a few samples of this study predate the infection). Cell type and time point are not known. The CDR3 protein is CSARSHVVGGLNTGELFF. Written as DNA, the CDR3 is TGCAGTGCTAGATCACACGTCGTAGGGGGCCTGAACACCGGGGAGCTGTTTTTT.